Given below is one T cell receptor (beta chain) in context. Its antigen is still unknown. This sample stems from a study of T cells expressing NK-cell markers. On the study more broadly: Out of eight donors sequenced, seven tested HCMV-seropositive and the remaining one seronegative. Points from the study as a whole: The study found these clonotypes also leading the CD3+CD56-NKG2C+ fraction in a few donors.

Germline CDR1 and CDR2: SGHRS and YFSETQ. The CDR3 has 14 amino acids. After re-calling the 5' RACE reads, TCRdb lists one entry per CDR3 protein, DNA absent. The sample table includes 350,000 to 500,000 distinct CDR3 sequences. The gene calls are TRBV5-1 and TRBJ2-1. The sequence derives from a woman between 18 and 75 years old in good health. Sequencing used blood T cells: a sorted CD56 or NKG2C T cell subset, CD4+ or CD8+ T cells, or bulk PBMC T cells (not recorded which). CDR3 in amino acids: CASSTQPKYNEQFF.